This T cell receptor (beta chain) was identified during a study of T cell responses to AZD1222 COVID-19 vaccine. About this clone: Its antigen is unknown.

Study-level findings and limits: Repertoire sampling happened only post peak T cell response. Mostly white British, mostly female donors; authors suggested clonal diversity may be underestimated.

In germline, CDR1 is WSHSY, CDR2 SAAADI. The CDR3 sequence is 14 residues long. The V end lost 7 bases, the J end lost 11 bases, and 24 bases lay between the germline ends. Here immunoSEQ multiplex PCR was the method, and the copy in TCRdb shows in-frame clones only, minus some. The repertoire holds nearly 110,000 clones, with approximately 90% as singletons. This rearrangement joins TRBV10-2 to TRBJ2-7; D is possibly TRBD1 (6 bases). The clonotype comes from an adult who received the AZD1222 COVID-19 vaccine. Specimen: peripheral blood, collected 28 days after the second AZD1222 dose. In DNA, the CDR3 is TGCGCCAGCACCCCTGGGACAATTGGTTCGGTGGAGTACTTC. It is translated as CASTPGTIGSVEYF.